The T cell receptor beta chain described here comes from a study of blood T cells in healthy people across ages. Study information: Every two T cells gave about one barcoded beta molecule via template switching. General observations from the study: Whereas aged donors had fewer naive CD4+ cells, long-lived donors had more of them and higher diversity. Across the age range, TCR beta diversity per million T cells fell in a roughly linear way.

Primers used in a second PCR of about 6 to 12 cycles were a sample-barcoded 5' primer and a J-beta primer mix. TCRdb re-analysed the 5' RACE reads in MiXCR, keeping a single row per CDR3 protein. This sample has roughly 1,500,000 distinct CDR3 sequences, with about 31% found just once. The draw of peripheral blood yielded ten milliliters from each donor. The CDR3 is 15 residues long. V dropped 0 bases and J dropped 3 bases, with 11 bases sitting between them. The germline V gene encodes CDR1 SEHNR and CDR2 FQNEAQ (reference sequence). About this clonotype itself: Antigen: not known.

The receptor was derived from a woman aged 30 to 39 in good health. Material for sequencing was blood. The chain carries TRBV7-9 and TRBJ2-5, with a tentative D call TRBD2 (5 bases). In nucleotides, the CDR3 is TGTGCCAGCAGCTTAGCGCGAGGGCTCGAAGAGACCCAGTACTTC. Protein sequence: CASSLARGLEETQYF.